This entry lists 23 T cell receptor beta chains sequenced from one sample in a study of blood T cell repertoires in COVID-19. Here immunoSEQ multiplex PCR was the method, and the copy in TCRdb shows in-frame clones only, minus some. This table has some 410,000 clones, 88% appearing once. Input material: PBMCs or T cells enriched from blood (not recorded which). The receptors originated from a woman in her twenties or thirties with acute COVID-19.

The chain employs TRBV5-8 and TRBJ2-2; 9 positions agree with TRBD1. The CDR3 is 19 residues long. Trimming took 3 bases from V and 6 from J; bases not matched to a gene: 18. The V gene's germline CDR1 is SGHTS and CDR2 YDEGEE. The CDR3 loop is CASSSSGQGRGFRPGELFF. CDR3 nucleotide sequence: TGTGCCAGCAGCTCCTCGGGACAGGGTCGGGGATTTCGGCCCGGGGAGCTGTTTTTT.

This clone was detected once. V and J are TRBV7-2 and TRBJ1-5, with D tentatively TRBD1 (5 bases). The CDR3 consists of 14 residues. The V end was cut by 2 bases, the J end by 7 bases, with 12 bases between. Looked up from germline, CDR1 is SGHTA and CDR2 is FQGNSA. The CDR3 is CASSLNPGQQPQHF. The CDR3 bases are TGTGCCAGCAGCTTAAACCCAGGGCAACAGCCCCAGCATTTT.

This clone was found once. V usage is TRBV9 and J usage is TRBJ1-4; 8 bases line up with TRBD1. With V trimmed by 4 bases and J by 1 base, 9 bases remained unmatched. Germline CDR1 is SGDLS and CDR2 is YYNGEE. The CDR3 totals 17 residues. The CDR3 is CASSPRTGTGTNEKLFF. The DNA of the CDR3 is TGTGCCAGCAGCCCCAGGACAGGGACGGGAACTAATGAAAAACTGTTTTTT.

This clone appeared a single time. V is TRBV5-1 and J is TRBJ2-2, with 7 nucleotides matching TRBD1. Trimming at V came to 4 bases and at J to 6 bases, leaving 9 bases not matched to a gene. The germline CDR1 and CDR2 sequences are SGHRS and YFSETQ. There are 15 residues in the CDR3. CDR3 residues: CASSVGTAPPGELFF. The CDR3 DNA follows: TGCGCCAGCAGCGTCGGGACAGCCCCCCCCGGGGAGCTGTTTTTT.

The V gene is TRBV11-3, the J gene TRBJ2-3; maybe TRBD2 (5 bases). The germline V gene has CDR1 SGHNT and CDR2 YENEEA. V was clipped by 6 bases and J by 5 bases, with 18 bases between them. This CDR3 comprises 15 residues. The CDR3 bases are TGTGCCAGCAGTTCCGGTTGGTTGGAGGAAGATACGCAGTATTTT. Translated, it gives CASSSGWLEEDTQYF.

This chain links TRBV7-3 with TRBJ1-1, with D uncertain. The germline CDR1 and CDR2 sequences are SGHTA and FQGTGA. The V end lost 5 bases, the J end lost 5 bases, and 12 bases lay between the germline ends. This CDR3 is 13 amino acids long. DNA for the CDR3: TGTGCCAGCAGCCCCTCGACAAGAACTGAAGCTTTCTTT. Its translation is CASSPSTRTEAFF.

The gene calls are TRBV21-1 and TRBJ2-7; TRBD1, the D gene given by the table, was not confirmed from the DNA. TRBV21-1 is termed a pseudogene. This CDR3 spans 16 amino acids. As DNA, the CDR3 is TGTGCCAGCAGCAAAGAGCGTAGGGGTACCTCCAACGAGCAGTACTTC. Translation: CASSKERRGTSNEQYF.

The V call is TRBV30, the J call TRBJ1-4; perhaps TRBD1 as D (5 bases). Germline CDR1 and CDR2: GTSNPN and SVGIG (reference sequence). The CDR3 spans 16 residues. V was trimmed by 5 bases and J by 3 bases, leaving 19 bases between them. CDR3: CAWAGSKQASNEKLFF. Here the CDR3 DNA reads TGTGCCTGGGCGGGATCTAAACAGGCGTCTAATGAAAAACTGTTTTTT.

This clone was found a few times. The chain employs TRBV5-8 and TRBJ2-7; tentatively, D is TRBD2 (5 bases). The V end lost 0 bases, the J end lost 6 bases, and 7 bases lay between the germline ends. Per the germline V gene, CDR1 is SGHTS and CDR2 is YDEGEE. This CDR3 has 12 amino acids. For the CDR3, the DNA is TGTGCCAGCAGCTTGGTCGGAGGCGAGCAGTACTTC. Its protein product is CASSLVGGEQYF.

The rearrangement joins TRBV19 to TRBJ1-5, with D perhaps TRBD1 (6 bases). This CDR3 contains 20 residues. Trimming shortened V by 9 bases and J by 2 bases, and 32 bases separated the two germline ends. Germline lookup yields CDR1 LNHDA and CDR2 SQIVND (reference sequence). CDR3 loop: CARRVYRRDKEPIGNQPQHF. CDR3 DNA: TGTGCCAGAAGAGTTTACCGCCGGGACAAGGAACCGATTGGCAATCAGCCCCAGCATTTT.

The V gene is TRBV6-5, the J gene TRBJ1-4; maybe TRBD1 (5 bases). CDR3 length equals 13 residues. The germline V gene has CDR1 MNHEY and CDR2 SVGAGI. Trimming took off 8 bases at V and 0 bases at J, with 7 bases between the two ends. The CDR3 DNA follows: TGTGCCAGCCAGGGTTCAACTAATGAAAAACTGTTTTTT. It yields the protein CASQGSTNEKLFF.

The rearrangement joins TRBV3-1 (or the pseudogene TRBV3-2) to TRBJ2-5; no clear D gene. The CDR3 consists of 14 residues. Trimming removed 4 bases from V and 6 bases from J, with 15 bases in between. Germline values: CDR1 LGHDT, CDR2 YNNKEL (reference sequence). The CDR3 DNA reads TGTGCCAGCAGCCTGCTGGTGCGTCAAAAGACCCAGTACTTC. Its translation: CASSLLVRQKTQYF.

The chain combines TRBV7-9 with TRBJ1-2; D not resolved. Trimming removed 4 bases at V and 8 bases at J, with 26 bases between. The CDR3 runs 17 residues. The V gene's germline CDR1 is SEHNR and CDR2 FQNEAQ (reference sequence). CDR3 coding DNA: TGTGCCAGCAGCTCACCTTATACTCCTTTGCTGGGAGGCGGCTACACCTTC. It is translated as CASSSPYTPLLGGGYTF.

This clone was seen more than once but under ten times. The CDR3: CASSFDRGPTEAFF. The CDR3 bases are TGTGCCAGCAGCTTCGACAGGGGGCCCACTGAAGCTTTCTTT. The rearrangement uses TRBV5-4 and TRBJ1-1; 10 bases are a match to TRBD1. The V segment lost 2 bases and the J segment 4 bases; nucleotides outside the gene matches: 2. Per germline, CDR1 SGHNT and CDR2 YYREEE (reference sequence). The CDR3 spans 14 residues.

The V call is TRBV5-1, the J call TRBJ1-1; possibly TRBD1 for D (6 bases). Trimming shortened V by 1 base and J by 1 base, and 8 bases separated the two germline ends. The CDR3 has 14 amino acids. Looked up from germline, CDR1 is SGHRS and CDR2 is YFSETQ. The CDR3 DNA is TGCGCCAGCAGCTTGCTAGGGGGGAACACTGAAGCTTTCTTT. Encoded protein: CASSLLGGNTEAFF.

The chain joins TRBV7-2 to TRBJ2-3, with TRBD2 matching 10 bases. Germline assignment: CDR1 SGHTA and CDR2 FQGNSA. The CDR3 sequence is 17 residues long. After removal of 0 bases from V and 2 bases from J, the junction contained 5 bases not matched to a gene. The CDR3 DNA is TGTGCCAGCAGCTTAGCAGCCAGCGGGGGGGCCACAGATACGCAGTATTTT. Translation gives CASSLAASGGATDTQYF.

The CDR3 bases are TGTGCCAGCAGCTTCACAGGGGGCGGCGGTCAGCCCCAGCATTTT. Translation: CASSFTGGGGQPQHF. J is TRBJ1-5 and V is TRBV5-6; the match to TRBD1 covers 9 bases. The germline gives CDR1 SGHDT, CDR2 YYEEEE. The CDR3 runs to 15 residues. Trimming at V came to 2 bases and at J to 6 bases, leaving 6 bases not matched to a gene.

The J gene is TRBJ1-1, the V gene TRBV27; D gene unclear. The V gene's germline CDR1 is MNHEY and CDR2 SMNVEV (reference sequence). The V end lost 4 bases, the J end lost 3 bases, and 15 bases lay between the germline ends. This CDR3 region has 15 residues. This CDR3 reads CASSSSLTDYTEAFF. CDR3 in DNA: TGTGCCAGCAGTTCATCTCTAACGGACTACACTGAAGCTTTCTTT.

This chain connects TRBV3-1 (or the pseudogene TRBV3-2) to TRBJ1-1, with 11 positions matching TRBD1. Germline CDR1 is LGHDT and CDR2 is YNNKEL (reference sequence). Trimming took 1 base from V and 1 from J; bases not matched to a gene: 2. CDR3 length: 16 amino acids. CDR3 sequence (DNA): TGTGCCAGCAGCCAAGTTGGGACAGGGGGGAACACTGAAGCTTTCTTT. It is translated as CASSQVGTGGNTEAFF.

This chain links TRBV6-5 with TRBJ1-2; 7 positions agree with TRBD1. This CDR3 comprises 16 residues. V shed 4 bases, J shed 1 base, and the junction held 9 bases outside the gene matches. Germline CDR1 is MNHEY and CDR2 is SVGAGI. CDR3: CASSSLLRQGNYGYTF. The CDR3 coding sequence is TGTGCCAGCAGTTCCTTGCTCCGACAGGGTAACTATGGCTACACCTTC.

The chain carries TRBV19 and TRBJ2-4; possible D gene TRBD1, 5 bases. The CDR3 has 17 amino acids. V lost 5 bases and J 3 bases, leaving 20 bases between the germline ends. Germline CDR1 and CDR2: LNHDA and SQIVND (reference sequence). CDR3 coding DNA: TGTGCCAGTAGTGTCCGACATGGCCTAGGGGTCAAAAACATTCAGTACTTC. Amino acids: CASSVRHGLGVKNIQYF.

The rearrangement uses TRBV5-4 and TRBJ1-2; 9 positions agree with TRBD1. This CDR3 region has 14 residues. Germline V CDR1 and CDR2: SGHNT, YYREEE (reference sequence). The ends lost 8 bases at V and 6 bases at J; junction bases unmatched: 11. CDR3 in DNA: TGTGCCAGTTCGACAGGGGGAAATGGGAATGGCTACACCTTC. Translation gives CASSTGGNGNGYTF.

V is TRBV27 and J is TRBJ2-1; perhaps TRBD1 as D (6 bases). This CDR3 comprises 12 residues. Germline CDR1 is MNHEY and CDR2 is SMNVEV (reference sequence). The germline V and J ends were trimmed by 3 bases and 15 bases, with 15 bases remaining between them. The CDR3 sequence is CASSFIQGTRFF. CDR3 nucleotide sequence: TGTGCCAGCAGTTTCATACAGGGAACTCGGTTCTTC.